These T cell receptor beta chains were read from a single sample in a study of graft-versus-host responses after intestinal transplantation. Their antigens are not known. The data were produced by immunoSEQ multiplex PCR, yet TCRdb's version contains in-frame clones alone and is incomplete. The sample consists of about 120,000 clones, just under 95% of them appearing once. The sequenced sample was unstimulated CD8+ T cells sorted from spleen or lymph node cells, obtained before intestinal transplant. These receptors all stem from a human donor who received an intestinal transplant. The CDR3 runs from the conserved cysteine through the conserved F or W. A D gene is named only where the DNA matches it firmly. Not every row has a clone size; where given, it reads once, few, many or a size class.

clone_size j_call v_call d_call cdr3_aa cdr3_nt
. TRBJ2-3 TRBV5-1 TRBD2 CASSWTLAGDTDTQYF TGCGCCAGCAGCTGGACCCTAGCGGGAGACACAGATACGCAGTATTTT
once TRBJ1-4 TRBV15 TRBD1 CATSRVPGQFPQANEKLFF TGTGCCACCAGCCGAGTCCCGGGACAGTTCCCACAGGCTAATGAAAAACTGTTTTTT
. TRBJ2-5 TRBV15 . CATSRDRHTQETQYF TGTGCCACCAGCAGAGATAGGCATACCCAAGAGACCCAGTACTTC
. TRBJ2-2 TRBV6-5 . CASSYSKDWGELFF TGTGCCAGCAGTTACTCGAAGGATTGGGGGGAGCTGTTTTTT
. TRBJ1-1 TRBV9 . CASSVEGLNTEAFF TGTGCCAGCAGCGTAGAAGGGTTGAACACTGAAGCTTTCTTT
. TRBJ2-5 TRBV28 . CASSLGVTETQYF TGTGCCAGCAGCCTAGGGGTCACGGAAACCCAGTACTTC
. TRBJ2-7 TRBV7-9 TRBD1 CASSPTGDPYEQYF TGTGCCAGCAGCCCGACAGGGGATCCCTACGAGCAGTACTTC
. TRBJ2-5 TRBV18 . CASSPPWGVQETQYF TGTGCCAGCTCACCACCGTGGGGGGTTCAAGAGACCCAGTACTTC
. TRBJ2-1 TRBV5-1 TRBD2 CASSLSLAGGFGDEQFF TGCGCCAGCAGCTTGTCGTTGGCGGGAGGCTTTGGCGATGAGCAGTTCTTC
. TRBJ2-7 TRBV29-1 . CSGIISYEQYF TGCAGCGGAATAATCTCCTACGAGCAGTACTTC
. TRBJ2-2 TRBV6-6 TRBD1 CASSSGQGANTGELFF TGTGCCAGCAGTTCCGGACAGGGGGCGAACACCGGGGAGCTGTTTTTT
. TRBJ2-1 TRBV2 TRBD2 CASREREKGGEQFF TGTGCCAGCAGGGAGCGGGAGAAGGGAGGTGAGCAGTTCTTC
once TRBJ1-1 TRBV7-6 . CASSLETGGGDTEASF TGTGCCAGCAGCTTAGAGACAGGTGGTGGGGACACTGAAGCTTCCTTT
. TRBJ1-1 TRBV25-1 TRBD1 CASREYTGGWTEAFF TGTGCCAGCAGGGAATACACAGGGGGCTGGACTGAAGCTTTCTTT
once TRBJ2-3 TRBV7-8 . CASSDSYKTTEYSQYF TGTGCCAGCAGCGACTCCTACAAGACTACTGAGTATTCGCAGTATTTT
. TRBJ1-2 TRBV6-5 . CASSYWGYGYTF TGTGCCAGCAGTTACTGGGGCTATGGCTACACCTTC
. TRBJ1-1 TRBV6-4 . CASSRRSGGTEAFF TGTGCCAGCAGTAGAAGATCTGGTGGCACTGAAGCTTTCTTT
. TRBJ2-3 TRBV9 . CASSPQLPVDTQYF TGTGCCAGCAGCCCCCAACTACCGGTAGATACGCAGTATTTT
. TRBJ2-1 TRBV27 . CASSYPGNEQFF TGTGCCAGCAGTTATCCGGGAAATGAGCAGTTCTTC
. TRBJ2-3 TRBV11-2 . CASSTDTQYF TGTGCCAGCAGCACAGATACGCAGTATTTT
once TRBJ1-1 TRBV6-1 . CASVRTEAFF TGTGCCAGCGTGAGGACTGAAGCTTTCTTT
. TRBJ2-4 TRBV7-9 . CASSSFYEDIQYF TGTGCCAGCAGCTCCTTCTACGAGGACATTCAGTACTTC
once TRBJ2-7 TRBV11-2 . CASSLEPTPTYEQYF TGTGCCAGCAGCTTAGAACCAACCCCTACCTACGAGCAGTACTTC
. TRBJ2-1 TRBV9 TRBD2 CASSVEVGRLRNEQFF TGTGCCAGCAGCGTAGAGGTCGGGAGGTTACGCAATGAGCAGTTCTTC
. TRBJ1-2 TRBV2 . CATLTEIYGYTF TGTGCCACCCTTACAGAAATCTATGGCTACACCTTC
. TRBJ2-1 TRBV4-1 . CASSQGWFSPGGYNEQFF TGCGCCAGCAGCCAAGGGTGGTTTTCGCCCGGGGGATACAATGAGCAGTTCTTC
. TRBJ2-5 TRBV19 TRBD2 CASSIIRGLAAEETQYF TGTGCCAGTAGTATCATCCGGGGACTAGCGGCAGAAGAGACCCAGTACTTC
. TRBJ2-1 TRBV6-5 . CASSYKVPRDNEQFF TGTGCCAGCAGTTACAAGGTCCCTAGAGACAATGAGCAGTTCTTC
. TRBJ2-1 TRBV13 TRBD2 CASSFMTSGSNNEQFF TGTGCCAGCAGCTTCATGACTAGCGGCAGTAACAATGAGCAGTTCTTC
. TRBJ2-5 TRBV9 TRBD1 CASSAPDRGEYQETQYF TGTGCCAGCAGCGCCCCGGACAGGGGGGAGTACCAAGAGACCCAGTACTTC
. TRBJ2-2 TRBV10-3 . CAISEGTVYTGELFF TGTGCCATCAGTGAGGGGACGGTCTACACCGGGGAGCTGTTTTTT
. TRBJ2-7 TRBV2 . CASSEITYEQYF TGTGCCAGCAGTGAAATCACCTACGAGCAGTACTTC
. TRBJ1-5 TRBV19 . CASSTGAYSNQPQHF TGTGCCAGTAGTACGGGCGCCTATAGCAATCAGCCCCAGCATTTT
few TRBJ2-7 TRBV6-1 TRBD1 CASSELAGQAYEQYF TGTGCCAGCAGTGAACTCGCGGGACAGGCTTACGAGCAGTACTTC
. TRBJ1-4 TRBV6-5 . CASSYLGDVNEKLFF TGTGCCAGCAGTTACTTGGGAGACGTAAATGAAAAACTGTTTTTT
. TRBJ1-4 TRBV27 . CASSLSGSNEKLFF TGTGCCAGCAGTTTATCGGGATCTAATGAAAAGCTGTTTTTT
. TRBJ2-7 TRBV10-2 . CASSVGVPSSYEQYF TGCGCCAGCAGTGTGGGCGTTCCGAGCTCCTACGAGCAGTACTTC
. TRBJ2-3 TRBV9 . CASSETNEEGTQYF TGTGCCAGCAGCGAGACCAACGAAGAAGGTACGCAGTATTTT
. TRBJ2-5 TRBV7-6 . CASTGTQAYQETQYF TGTGCCAGCACGGGTACACAGGCTTACCAAGAGACCCAGTACTTC
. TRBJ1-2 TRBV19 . CATTSGVNYGYTF TGTGCCACCACCTCGGGCGTTAACTATGGCTACACCTTC
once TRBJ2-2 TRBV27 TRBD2 CASSLREGLNGELFF TGTGCCAGCAGTTTAAGGGAGGGGCTCAACGGGGAGCTGTTTTTT
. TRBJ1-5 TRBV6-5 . CASSQNEDSNQPQHF TGTGCCAGCAGCCAAAACGAGGATAGCAATCAGCCCCAGCATTTT
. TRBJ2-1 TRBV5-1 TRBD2 CASSFRAGEYNEQFF TGCGCCAGCAGCTTTCGGGCGGGAGAGTACAATGAGCAGTTCTTC
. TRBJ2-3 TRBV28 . CASGQMDSPTDTQYF TGTGCCAGCGGCCAGATGGACAGTCCCACAGATACGCAGTATTTT
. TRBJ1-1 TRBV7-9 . CALQSVNTEAFF TGTGCCCTTCAGTCGGTGAACACTGAAGCTTTCTTT
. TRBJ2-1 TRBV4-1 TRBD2 CASSQDASGVYNEQFF TGCGCCAGCAGCCAAGATGCTAGCGGAGTTTATAATGAGCAGTTCTTC
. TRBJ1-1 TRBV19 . CASNLGGNTEAFF TGTGCCAGTAATCTCGGAGGGAACACTGAAGCTTTCTTT
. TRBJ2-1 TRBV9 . CASATTDRADPYNEQFF TGTGCCAGCGCTACGACAGATAGAGCGGATCCCTACAATGAGCAGTTCTTC
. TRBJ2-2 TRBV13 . CASSLTGWNTGELFF TGTGCCAGCAGCTTAACTGGCTGGAACACCGGGGAGCTGTTTTTT
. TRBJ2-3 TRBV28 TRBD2 CASSFPGLVGEPITDTQYF TGTGCCAGCAGTTTCCCGGGACTAGTCGGCGAGCCCATCACAGATACGCAGTATTTT
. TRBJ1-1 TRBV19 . CASSIFGNTEAFF TGTGCCAGTAGTATTTTCGGCAACACTGAAGCTTTCTTT
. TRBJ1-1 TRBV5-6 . CASSDTGSTEAFF TGTGCCAGCAGCGATACAGGGAGCACTGAAGCTTTCTTT